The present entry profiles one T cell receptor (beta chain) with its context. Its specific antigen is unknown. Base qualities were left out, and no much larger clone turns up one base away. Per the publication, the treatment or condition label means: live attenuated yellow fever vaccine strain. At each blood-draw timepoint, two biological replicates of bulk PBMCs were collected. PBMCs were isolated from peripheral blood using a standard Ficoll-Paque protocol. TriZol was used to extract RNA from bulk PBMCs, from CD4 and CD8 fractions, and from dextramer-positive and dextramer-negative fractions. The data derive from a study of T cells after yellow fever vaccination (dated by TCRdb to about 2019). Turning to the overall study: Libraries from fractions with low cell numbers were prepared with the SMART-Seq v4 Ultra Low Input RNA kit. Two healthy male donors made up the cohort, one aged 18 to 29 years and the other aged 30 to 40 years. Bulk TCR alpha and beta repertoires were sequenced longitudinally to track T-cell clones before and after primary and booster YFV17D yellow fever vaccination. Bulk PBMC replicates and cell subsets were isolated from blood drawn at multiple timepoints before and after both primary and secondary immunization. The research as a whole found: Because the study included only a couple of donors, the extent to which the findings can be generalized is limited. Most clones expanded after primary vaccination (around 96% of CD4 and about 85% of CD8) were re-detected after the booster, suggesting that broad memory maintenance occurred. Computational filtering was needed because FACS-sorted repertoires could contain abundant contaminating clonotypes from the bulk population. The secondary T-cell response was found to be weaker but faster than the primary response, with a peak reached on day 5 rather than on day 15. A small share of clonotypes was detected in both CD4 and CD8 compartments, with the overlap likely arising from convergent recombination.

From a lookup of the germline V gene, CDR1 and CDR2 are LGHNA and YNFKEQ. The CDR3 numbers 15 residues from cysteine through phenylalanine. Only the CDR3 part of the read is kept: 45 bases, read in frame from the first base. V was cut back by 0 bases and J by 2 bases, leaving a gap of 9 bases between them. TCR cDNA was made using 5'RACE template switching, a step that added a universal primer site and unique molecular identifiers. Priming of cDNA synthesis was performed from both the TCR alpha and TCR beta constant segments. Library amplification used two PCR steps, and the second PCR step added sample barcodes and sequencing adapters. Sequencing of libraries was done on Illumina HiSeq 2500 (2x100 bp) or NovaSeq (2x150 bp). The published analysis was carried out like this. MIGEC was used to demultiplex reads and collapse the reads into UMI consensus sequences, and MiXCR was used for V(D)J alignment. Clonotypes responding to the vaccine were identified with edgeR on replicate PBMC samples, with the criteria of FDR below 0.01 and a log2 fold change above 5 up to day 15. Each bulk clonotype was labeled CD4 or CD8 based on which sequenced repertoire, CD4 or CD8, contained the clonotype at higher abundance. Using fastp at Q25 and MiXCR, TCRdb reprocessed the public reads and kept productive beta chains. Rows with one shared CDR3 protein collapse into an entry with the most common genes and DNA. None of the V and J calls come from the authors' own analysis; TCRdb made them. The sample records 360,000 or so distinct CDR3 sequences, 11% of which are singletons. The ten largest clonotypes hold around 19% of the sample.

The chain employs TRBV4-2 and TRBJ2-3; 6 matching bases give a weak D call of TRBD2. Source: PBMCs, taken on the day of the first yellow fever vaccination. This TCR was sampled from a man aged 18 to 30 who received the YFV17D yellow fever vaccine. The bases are TGTGCCAGCAGCCAAGAGGAGGGGTCCACAGATACGCAGTATTTT. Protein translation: CASSQEEGSTDTQYF.